This TCR beta chain was obtained from a study of blood T cell repertoires in COVID-19. The germline V gene has CDR1 SNHLY and CDR2 FYNNEI. Trimming cost V 6 bases and J 10 bases, with 16 bases left between them. CDR3 length equals 14 residues. TCRdb's table, derived via immunoSEQ multiplex PCR, lists solely in-frame clones and lacks some. The sample shows 80,000 to 100,000 clones, about 80% of them seen only once. The clonotype originates from a man between 65 and 85 years old with active or convalescent COVID-19. The sample consisted of peripheral blood. The rearrangement links TRBV2 to TRBJ1-6; D possibly corresponds to TRBD1 (6 bases). DNA of the CDR3: TGTGCCAGCAGCGGAGAACAGGGAAGATCACCCCTCCACTTT. Amino acid sequence: CASSGEQGRSPLHF.